Listed below are T cell receptor beta chains from one sample, sequenced in a study of breast tumors, draining lymph nodes, adjacent tissues. TCRdb fed the multiplex PCR reads into MiXCR, producing one record per CDR3 protein. The table has roughly 70,000 distinct CDR3 sequences, about 40% seen once; the top ten hold about 8.4%. What was sequenced was breast tumor tissue. Receptors were obtained from a female donor with breast cancer. Some clones in this sample may be carry-over from other donors' samples. The CDR3 runs from the conserved cysteine through the conserved F or W. Fields, in order: D gene, clone size, J gene, V gene, CDR3 protein, CDR3 DNA. The D gene is left open where the match is weak. Size tells how often a clone was seen (once, few, many) or the class of an expanded clone, and some rows leave it out.

d_gene: TRBD2; abundance: many; j_gene: TRBJ2-7; v_gene: TRBV7-9; CDR3aa: CASSLAAGGTSDYEQYF; CDR3nt: TGTGCCAGCAGCTTAGCGGCCGGGGGGACTAGCGACTACGAGCAGTACTTC
d_gene: -; abundance: -; j_gene: TRBJ2-1; v_gene: TRBV12-3/TRBV12-4; CDR3aa: CASSYRFGEYNEQFF; CDR3nt: TGTGCCAGCAGTTACAGGTTCGGAGAATACAATGAGCAGTTCTTC
d_gene: TRBD1; abundance: many; j_gene: TRBJ1-5; v_gene: TRBV30; CDR3aa: CAWSRTGGNQPQHF; CDR3nt: TGTGCCTGGAGCCGAACAGGGGGGAATCAGCCCCAGCATTTT
d_gene: TRBD1; abundance: -; j_gene: TRBJ2-2; v_gene: TRBV7-2; CDR3aa: CASSVDRGRIGELSF; CDR3nt: TGTGCCAGCAGCGTAGACAGGGGGCGCATCGGGGAGCTGTCTTTT
d_gene: -; abundance: -; j_gene: TRBJ1-4; v_gene: TRBV7-2; CDR3aa: CASSLAGDEKLFF; CDR3nt: TGTGCCAGCAGCTTAGCGGGAGATGAAAAACTGTTTTTT
d_gene: -; abundance: many; j_gene: TRBJ1-6; v_gene: TRBV3-1; CDR3aa: CASSKTGGSRSPLHF; CDR3nt: TGTGCCAGCAGCAAGACCGGGGGGTCTCGTTCACCCCTCCACTTT
d_gene: TRBD1; abundance: -; j_gene: TRBJ1-2; v_gene: TRBV10-3; CDR3aa: CAISASRQGYYGYTF; CDR3nt: TGTGCCATCAGTGCTAGTCGACAGGGATACTATGGCTACACCTTC
d_gene: -; abundance: -; j_gene: TRBJ2-3; v_gene: TRBV7-2; CDR3aa: CASSFTLTNTDTQYF; CDR3nt: TGTGCCAGCAGCTTCACTTTAACTAACACAGATACGCAGTATTTT
d_gene: TRBD2; abundance: -; j_gene: TRBJ2-1; v_gene: TRBV30; CDR3aa: CAWIPEKTSGRANEQSF; CDR3nt: TGTGCCTGGATCCCCGAAAAGACTAGCGGGAGGGCCAATGAGCAGTCCTTC
d_gene: -; abundance: many; j_gene: TRBJ2-1; v_gene: TRBV6-4; CDR3aa: CASSGSGTDSYNEQFF; CDR3nt: TGTGCCAGCAGTGGTAGTGGGACCGACTCCTACAATGAGCAGTTCTTC
d_gene: TRBD2; abundance: few; j_gene: TRBJ2-2; v_gene: TRBV9; CDR3aa: CASSVGGLAGELFF; CDR3nt: TGTGCCAGCAGCGTGGGGGGACTAGCGGGGGAGCTGTTTTTT
d_gene: TRBD2; abundance: many; j_gene: TRBJ2-3; v_gene: TRBV20-1; CDR3aa: CSARPAGVSDTQYF; CDR3nt: TGCAGTGCCAGACCAGCGGGAGTGTCAGATACGCAGTATTTT
d_gene: TRBD1; abundance: many; j_gene: TRBJ1-2; v_gene: TRBV7-8; CDR3aa: CASSPRTGGGGYTF; CDR3nt: TGTGCCAGCAGCCCCCGGACAGGGGGAGGGGGCTACACCTTC
d_gene: TRBD1; abundance: -; j_gene: TRBJ2-1; v_gene: TRBV7-3; CDR3aa: CASSLSGTASYNEQFF; CDR3nt: TGTGCCAGCAGCTTAAGTGGGACAGCCTCCTACAATGAGCAGTTCTTC
d_gene: TRBD2; abundance: -; j_gene: TRBJ2-5; v_gene: TRBV11-2; CDR3aa: CASSPLAGEGSEQETQYF; CDR3nt: TGTGCCAGCAGCCCACTAGCGGGGGAAGGAAGTGAGCAAGAGACCCAGTACTTC
d_gene: -; abundance: many; j_gene: TRBJ2-4; v_gene: TRBV3-1; CDR3aa: CASSQGGLNIQYF; CDR3nt: TGTGCCAGCAGCCAAGGGGGACTAAACATTCAGTACTTC
d_gene: TRBD1; abundance: -; j_gene: TRBJ2-7; v_gene: TRBV29-1; CDR3aa: CSVSGQSVSYEQYF; CDR3nt: TGCAGCGTATCGGGACAGAGCGTCTCCTACGAGCAGTACTTC
d_gene: -; abundance: many; j_gene: TRBJ2-1; v_gene: TRBV10-3; CDR3aa: CATQENNEQFF; CDR3nt: TGTGCCACTCAGGAGAACAATGAGCAGTTCTTC
d_gene: -; abundance: many; j_gene: TRBJ2-3; v_gene: TRBV7-2; CDR3aa: CASSLDLGGARLDTQYF; CDR3nt: TGTGCCAGCAGCTTAGACCTTGGCGGGGCAAGGTTAGATACGCAGTATTTT
d_gene: TRBD1; abundance: few; j_gene: TRBJ1-2; v_gene: TRBV12-3/TRBV12-4; CDR3aa: CASSRTGGGYGYAF; CDR3nt: TGTGCCAGCAGTAGGACAGGGGGTGGCTATGGCTACGCCTTC
d_gene: TRBD2; abundance: -; j_gene: TRBJ2-1; v_gene: TRBV6-1; CDR3aa: CASRSGTSGGNEQFF; CDR3nt: TGTGCCAGCAGGTCCGGGACTAGCGGGGGAAATGAGCAGTTCTTC
d_gene: -; abundance: many; j_gene: TRBJ2-5; v_gene: TRBV2; CDR3aa: CATLFRGVETQYF; CDR3nt: TGTGCCACACTATTCAGAGGGGTAGAGACCCAGTACTTC
d_gene: -; abundance: -; j_gene: TRBJ1-4; v_gene: TRBV20-1; CDR3aa: CSALDSEKLFF; CDR3nt: TGCAGTGCCCTGGACAGTGAGAAACTGTTTTTT
d_gene: -; abundance: -; j_gene: TRBJ1-2; v_gene: TRBV25-1; CDR3aa: CASSAERPNYGYTF; CDR3nt: TGTGCCAGCAGTGCCGAGAGGCCAAACTATGGCTACACCTTC
d_gene: TRBD1; abundance: many; j_gene: TRBJ2-7; v_gene: TRBV20-1; CDR3aa: CSARDSRQGPRGEQYF; CDR3nt: TGCAGTGCTAGAGATTCAAGACAGGGTCCTAGAGGCGAGCAGTACTTC
d_gene: -; abundance: many; j_gene: TRBJ1-6; v_gene: TRBV6-1; CDR3aa: CASSERGAENSPLHF; CDR3nt: TGTGCCAGCAGTGAGCGGGGGGCGGAAAATTCACCCCTCCACTTT
d_gene: -; abundance: -; j_gene: TRBJ2-7; v_gene: TRBV7-2; CDR3aa: CASSLEVTVANEQYF; CDR3nt: TGTGCCAGCAGCTTAGAAGTGACCGTCGCAAATGAGCAGTACTTC
d_gene: -; abundance: many; j_gene: TRBJ2-7; v_gene: TRBV18; CDR3aa: CASSARDEQYF; CDR3nt: TGTGCCAGCTCAGCAAGGGACGAGCAGTACTTC
d_gene: TRBD1; abundance: many; j_gene: TRBJ1-4; v_gene: TRBV7-9; CDR3aa: CASSERQGSNEKLFF; CDR3nt: TGTGCCAGCAGCGAGAGACAGGGGTCTAATGAAAAACTGTTTTTT
d_gene: -; abundance: many; j_gene: TRBJ2-5; v_gene: TRBV12-3/TRBV12-4; CDR3aa: CASSNWGVMGHPNF; CDR3nt: TGTGCCAGCAGCAACTGGGGGGTAATGGGTCATCCAAACTTC